This TCR beta chain was sequenced for a study of T-cell memory formation after mild COVID-19. The study, taken as a whole, reports: The study found contracting CD4+ clones mainly in CM and EM and contracting CD8+ clones in EMRA. Some SARS-CoV-2-responding clones were already detected in memory before infection. Clones contracting over day 15 to 85 were CD4/CD8 balanced, with later expanders leaning CD4+.

CDR1 SGHTA and CDR2 FQGTGA come from the germline V gene. Trimming pared 4 bases from V and 4 bases from J, leaving 11 bases between. The CDR3 has 14 residues. This clonotype has a handful of counts. No antigen is known for it. TCRalpha and TCRbeta libraries used 5'RACE with constant-segment primers and UMIs. TCRdb reprocessed the 5' RACE reads via MiXCR and lists one record per CDR3 protein. Of some 130,000 distinct CDR3 sequences listed, 15% to 20% are singletons. V gene TRBV7-3 combines with J gene TRBJ2-1; D is uncertain. Sequencing was carried out using PBMCs or a T cell subset sorted from them (not recorded which). This clonotype was sampled from an adult woman who had mild COVID-19 (a few samples of this study predate the infection). Cell type and time point are not known. DNA of the CDR3: TGTGCCAGCAGCTCTCCTGGACGGTACAATGAGCAGTTCTTC. Translated: CASSSPGRYNEQFF. The entire variable domain, with the rest obtained from reference TRBV7-3 and TRBJ2-1, is as follows: GAGVSQTPSNKVTEKGKYVELRCDPISGHTALYWYRQSLGQGPEFLIYFQGTGAADDSGLPNDRFFAVRPEGSVSTLKIQRTERGDSAVYLCASSSPGRYNEQFFGPGTRLTVL.